This T cell receptor beta chain was recovered during a study of blood T cell repertoires in COVID-19. Study context: PBMCs, B-cell-depleted T cells, or T cells provided the cDNA or gDNA that made up the material.

Original processing methods: Reference gene primer amplification gave nucleated cell count estimates. Sequencing used immunoSEQ multiplex PCR; TCRdb keeps in-frame clones, though not all of them. V, J and clone size are taken as reported in that table, and D and trimming were inferred from the DNA itself. The sample includes 26,000 or so clones, around 86% seen only once; the top ten take about 13%. V shed 0 bases, J shed 4 bases, and the junction held 5 bases outside the gene matches. The CDR3 totals 18 residues. Germline loops: CDR1 SGHTS, CDR2 YDEGEE. This rearrangement joins TRBV5-8 to TRBJ2-1; the match to TRBD2 covers 15 bases. This sequence was found in a human donor in a cohort sampled during active COVID-19. The donor label of this sample is uncertain. Sequenced sample: peripheral blood. CDR3 coding DNA: TGTGCCAGCAGCTTGGGCGGACTAGCGGGGGGGCCATACAATGAGCAGTTCTTC. Amino acids: CASSLGGLAGGPYNEQFF.